This passage covers 25 T cell receptor beta chains from one sample sequenced in a study of T cells in Graves' hyperthyroidism and ophthalmopathy. What was amplified from RNA transcripts were TCR beta CDR3 regions. HTBI primers drove first-round RT-PCR of the TCR CDR3. From the multiplex PCR reads, TCRdb called clonotypes with MiXCR, one entry per CDR3 protein. The sample shows around 490,000 distinct CDR3 sequences, about 20% of them seen only once. Sequences were obtained from blood. These receptors came from a man in his forties with Graves' ophthalmopathy.

This clonotype was observed a handful of times. The gene calls are TRBV4-1 and TRBJ2-7; no clear D. CDR3 size: 13 residues. Per the germline V gene, CDR1 is MGHRA and CDR2 is YSYEKL. Trimming removed 2 bases at V and 5 bases at J, with 10 bases between. As DNA, the CDR3 is TGCGCCAGCAGCCAATCCCCCTCGAACGAGCAGTACTTC. Its translation is CASSQSPSNEQYF.

The chain joins TRBV3-1 to TRBJ2-1; 11 nucleotides match TRBD2. The CDR3 spans 19 residues. Germline trimming cut 3 bases from V and 5 bases from J; bases unmatched to any gene: 15. CDR1 and CDR2 (germline): LGHDT, YNNKEL (reference sequence). CDR3 region: CASSHRSTSGDWGNNEQFF. CDR3 nucleotide sequence: TGTGCCAGCAGCCATAGGTCGACTAGCGGGGACTGGGGAAACAATGAGCAGTTCTTC.

This clonotype was recorded at least ten times. This chain joins TRBV2 and TRBJ2-7; 10 positions agree with TRBD2. The V segment lost 4 bases and the J segment 5 bases; nucleotides outside the gene matches: 11. Looked up from germline, CDR1 is SNHLY and CDR2 is FYNNEI. The CDR3 is 16 amino acids. The CDR3 region has the DNA TGTGCCAGCAGTGGTGTGCCCAGCGGGAGGGCCCACGAGCAGTACTTC. This encodes CASSGVPSGRAHEQYF.

V gene TRBV18 combines with J gene TRBJ2-7; tentative D call: TRBD2 (5 bases). CDR1 KGHSH and CDR2 LQKENI come from the germline V gene. The CDR3 runs 14 residues. With 4 bases removed from V and 2 bases from J, the gap between germline ends came to 12 bases. DNA of the CDR3: TGTGCCAGCTCACTCTCGGGGATGACCTACGAGCAGTACTTC. It codes for CASSLSGMTYEQYF.

The rearrangement joins TRBV7-9 to TRBJ2-3; D is unresolved. The CDR3 spans 16 residues. Looked up from germline, CDR1 is SEHNR and CDR2 is FQNEAQ (reference sequence). The V end lost 2 bases, the J end lost 4 bases, and 16 bases lay between the germline ends. Written as DNA, the CDR3 is TGTGCCAGCAGCTTAAGCCCCTTGGTGAGCGCAGATACGCAGTATTTT. It specifies CASSLSPLVSADTQYF.

This clonotype was picked up a small number of times. The chain has TRBV20-1 and TRBJ2-1; D gene unclear. The V gene's germline CDR1 is DFQATT and CDR2 SNEGSKA (reference sequence). V was cut by 6 bases and J by 5 bases, with 8 bases left in between. The CDR3 has 11 amino acids. The CDR3 nucleotides are TGCAGTGCCATGGGTCACAATGAGCAGTTCTTC. Translation gives CSAMGHNEQFF.

This clonotype showed up just a few times. The gene calls are TRBV5-1 and TRBJ2-2, with D tentatively TRBD1 (6 bases). Deletions cut 7 bases from V and 2 bases from J, with 12 bases between. Germline CDR1 SGHRS, CDR2 YFSETQ. CDR3 size: 14 residues. This CDR3 reads CASAGTHNTGELFF. CDR3 coding DNA: TGCGCCAGCGCCGGGACACATAACACCGGGGAGCTGTTTTTT.

The V call is TRBV5-1, the J call TRBJ2-1; TRBD1 might be the D (5 bases). There are 16 residues in the CDR3. V was pared by 0 bases and J by 7 bases, with 17 bases between. Germline CDR1 and CDR2: SGHRS and YFSETQ. The CDR3 region has the DNA TGCGCCAGCAGCTTGGCGGGCGGTCGACAGATGAATGAGCAGTTCTTC. Amino acids: CASSLAGGRQMNEQFF.

This clonotype has more than one count but fewer than ten. The chain combines TRBV12-3 or TRBV12-4 with TRBJ2-5; TRBD2 matches 13 bases. The CDR3 totals 16 residues. The trim removed 5 bases at V and 5 bases at J, leaving 8 bases unmatched. In nucleotides, the CDR3 is TGTGCCAGCAGTCGGACTAGCGGGAGTTTTATGGAGACCCAGTACTTC. Translating gives CASSRTSGSFMETQYF.

The table lists this clonotype with a few counts. V usage is TRBV7-9 and J usage is TRBJ1-1; TRBD1 matches 8 bases. V shed 4 bases and J 3 bases; nucleotides not matched to a gene: 7. CDR1 and CDR2 from the germline V gene are SEHNR and FQNEAQ (reference sequence). The CDR3 covers 15 residues. The CDR3 sequence is CASSSWTGSDTEAFF. CDR3 DNA sequence: TGTGCCAGCAGCTCCTGGACAGGGAGCGACACTGAAGCTTTCTTT.

This clonotype was seen a handful of times. Sequence at one end of the junction differs from germline and may be a read error. The gene calls are TRBV20-1 and TRBJ1-6; D possibly corresponds to TRBD1 (5 bases). There are 16 residues in the CDR3. CDR1 is DFQATT and CDR2 is SNEGSKA in the germline V gene (reference sequence). CDR3: CSARGSGQGSGSPLHF. The DNA for the CDR3 is TGCAGTGCCAGAGGGTCAGGGCAAGGATCTGGATCACCCCTCCACTTT.

This clonotype was recorded at least ten times. This sequence joins TRBV30 and TRBJ2-2, with D perhaps matching TRBD1 or TRBD2 (5 bases each). Between the trimmed V and J ends, which lost 4 bases and 6 bases, there was a span of 12 bases. The CDR3 has 13 amino acids. From germline, CDR1 is GTSNPN and CDR2 SVGIG (reference sequence). Here the CDR3 DNA reads TGTGCCTGGACGGGGCTCGCATCCGGGGAGCTGTTTTTT. This translates into CAWTGLASGELFF.

This clonotype came up many times. Compared with germline, one end of the junction differs, possibly owing to a read error. The chain recombines TRBV7-7 with TRBJ2-5; D unresolved. This CDR3 has 13 amino acids. Germline loops: CDR1 SSHAT, CDR2 FNYEAQ (reference sequence). The CDR3 is CASSFSGRRAQYF. DNA of the CDR3: TGTGCTAGCAGCTTCAGTGGCCGAAGGGCCCAGTACTTC.

This clonotype turned up a few times. CDR3 amino acids: CSARDFGVEVDGYTF. The CDR3 DNA is TGCAGTGCTAGAGACTTTGGGGTAGAGGTAGATGGCTACACCTTC. The rearrangement uses TRBV20-1 and TRBJ1-2, with unresolved D. The V gene lost 0 bases and the J gene lost 6 bases, with 17 bases spanning the gap. Germline-derived CDR1 and CDR2 are DFQATT and SNEGSKA (reference sequence). This CDR3 region has 15 residues.

The CDR3 DNA sequence: TGCGCCAGCAGTACCCTAGCGGGGTACAATGAGCAGTTCTTC. Protein product: CASSTLAGYNEQFF. The gene calls are TRBV5-1 and TRBJ2-1, with 9 bases lining up with TRBD2. Germline-derived CDR1 and CDR2 are SGHRS and YFSETQ. The CDR3 loop spans 14 amino acids. The J segment lost 4 bases and the V segment lost 5 bases, leaving 4 bases of the junction unmatched.

A few counts support this clonotype. The rearrangement links TRBV2 to TRBJ2-7; no firm D call. The CDR3 is 13 residues long. Germline assignment: CDR1 SNHLY and CDR2 FYNNEI. V lost 3 bases to trimming and J lost 0 bases, with 6 bases between them. CDR3 protein: CASSEGYSYEQYF. In nucleotides, the CDR3 is TGTGCCAGCAGTGAGGGTTACTCCTACGAGCAGTACTTC.

This clonotype was detected ten times or more. This rearrangement joins TRBV7-6 to TRBJ2-1, with 7 bases that match TRBD2. The V gene's germline CDR1 is SGHVS and CDR2 FNYEAQ. CDR3 length: 15 residues. Trimming cost V 5 bases and J 2 bases; bases outside gene matches: 6. CDR3 in amino acids: CASSHSSGTYNEQFF. CDR3 DNA sequence: TGTGCCAGCAGCCACTCAAGCGGGACCTACAATGAGCAGTTCTTC.

The chain couples TRBV5-6 to TRBJ1-2; TRBD1 is a possible D gene (6 bases). Trimming stripped 3 bases from V and 0 bases from J, with 18 bases between. The germline gives CDR1 SGHDT, CDR2 YYEEEE. There are 17 residues in the CDR3. CDR3 coding DNA: TGTGCCAGCAGCTCGCCGGGACAAGACTTGGCTAACTATGGCTACACCTTC. Its protein is CASSSPGQDLANYGYTF.

This clonotype was seen at least ten times. The rearrangement uses TRBV2 and TRBJ2-7, with TRBD2 identical over 10 bases. Germline CDR1 is SNHLY and CDR2 is FYNNEI. This CDR3 region has 15 residues. With 5 bases clipped from V and 1 base from J, the junction kept 5 bases outside the gene matches. CDR3 DNA: TGTGCCAGCAGTCCACCGGGACTAGCGTCCTACGAGCAGTACTTC. Translated, it gives CASSPPGLASYEQYF.

The V gene is TRBV6-2 or TRBV6-3, the J gene TRBJ2-3, with TRBD2 identical over 7 bases. The ends lost 2 bases at V and 1 base at J; junction bases unmatched: 6. Germline V gene data show CDR1 as MNHEY and CDR2 as SVGEGT. This CDR3 is 16 amino acids long. The CDR3: CASSYGQRGGTDTQYF. The CDR3 DNA follows: TGTGCCAGCAGTTACGGCCAGCGGGGCGGCACAGATACGCAGTATTTT.

This clonotype showed up just a few times. The V call is TRBV2, the J call TRBJ2-3; 9 bases are shared with TRBD2. CDR1 and CDR2 from the germline V gene are SNHLY and FYNNEI. The CDR3 runs to 15 residues. J gave up 2 bases and V 6 bases, and 6 bases lay outside the gene matches. The CDR3 DNA sequence: TGTGCCAGCAGGAGGCTAGCGGGATCCACAGATACGCAGTATTTT. Encoded protein: CASRRLAGSTDTQYF.

This clonotype appeared many times. The genes are TRBV5-8 and TRBJ1-1; no clear D gene. Germline V CDR1 and CDR2: SGHTS, YDEGEE. Trimming left V 3 bases short and J 2 bases short, with 11 bases between. The CDR3 totals 14 residues. The CDR3 here is CASSYLAGNTEAFF. The CDR3 region has the DNA TGTGCCAGCAGCTACCTGGCAGGTAACACTGAAGCTTTCTTT.

Comment on this clonotype: The missing conserved phenylalanine or tryptophan at the end of this CDR3 makes a read error likely. J is TRBJ1-3 and V is TRBV6-2 or TRBV6-3; D is uncertain. Trimming cost V 6 bases and J 2 bases, with 11 bases left between them. Germline CDR1 reads MNHEY; CDR2 reads SVGEGT. The CDR3 has 14 residues. CDR3 amino acids: CASRVDPAGNTIYL. Here the CDR3 DNA reads TGTGCCAGCAGAGTCGACCCGGCTGGAAACACCATATATCTT.

V gene TRBV27 combines with J gene TRBJ2-4, with TRBD2 as a possible D gene (6 bases). The germline gives CDR1 MNHEY, CDR2 SMNVEV (reference sequence). Trimming removed 3 bases from V and 6 bases from J, with 12 bases in between. The CDR3 loop spans 14 amino acids. The CDR3 sequence is CASSFRQGGNIQYF. CDR3 DNA: TGTGCCAGCAGTTTTCGCCAGGGAGGAAACATTCAGTACTTC.

This clonotype was seen at least ten times. The CDR3 sequence: CASSPAGYEQYF. The CDR3 coding sequence is TGTGCCAGCAGTCCCGCAGGGTACGAGCAGTACTTC. The chain combines TRBV6-1 with TRBJ2-7; maybe TRBD1 (5 bases). Germline V gives CDR1 MNHNS, CDR2 SASEGT. The CDR3 covers 12 residues. V lost 5 bases to trimming and J lost 4 bases, with 9 bases between them.